The TCR beta chain under discussion was sequenced for a study of cytomegalovirus exposure and HLA in healthy donors. This clone has a single count. The antigen is undetermined. The PCR ran on 60 Vbeta and 13 Jbeta primers. Produced via immunoSEQ multiplex PCR; TCRdb's table is partial and in-frame only. This sample carries under 170,000 clones, 79% of them seen once, and the ten largest clones take about 5.9%. The study's findings and limits: In a later analysis, HLA-associated beta chains showed higher expansion and lower generation probabilities than comparable chains.

Germline assignment: CDR1 SGHVS and CDR2 FQNEAQ. The V and J ends lost 5 bases and 1 base respectively, with 20 bases between them. The CDR3 spans 17 residues. The sequenced sample consisted of PBMCs. This sequence joins TRBV7-8 and TRBJ1-1; maybe TRBD1 (6 bases). This sequence was found in a man aged 50-59 years in good health and CMV-seropositive. The CDR3: CASSPRPGAGANTEAFF. CDR3 nucleotide sequence: TGTGCCAGCAGCCCACGTCCAGGGGCAGGGGCGAACACTGAAGCTTTCTTT.